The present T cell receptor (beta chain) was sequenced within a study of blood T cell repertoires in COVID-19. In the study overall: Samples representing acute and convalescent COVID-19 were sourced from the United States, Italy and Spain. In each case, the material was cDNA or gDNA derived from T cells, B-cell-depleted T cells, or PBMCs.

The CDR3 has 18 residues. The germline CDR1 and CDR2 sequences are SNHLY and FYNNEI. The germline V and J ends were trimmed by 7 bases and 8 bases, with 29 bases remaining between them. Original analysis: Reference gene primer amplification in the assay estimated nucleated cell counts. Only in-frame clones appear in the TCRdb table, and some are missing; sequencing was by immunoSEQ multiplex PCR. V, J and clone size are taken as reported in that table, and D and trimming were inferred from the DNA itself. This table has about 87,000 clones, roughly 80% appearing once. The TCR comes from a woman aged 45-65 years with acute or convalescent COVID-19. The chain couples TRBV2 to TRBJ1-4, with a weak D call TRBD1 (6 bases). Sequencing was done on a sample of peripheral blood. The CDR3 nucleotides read TGTGCCAGCACCCTAAGAGTGGCTCTTCAGGGGTTTCGGGAAAAACTGTTTTTT. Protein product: CASTLRVALQGFREKLFF.